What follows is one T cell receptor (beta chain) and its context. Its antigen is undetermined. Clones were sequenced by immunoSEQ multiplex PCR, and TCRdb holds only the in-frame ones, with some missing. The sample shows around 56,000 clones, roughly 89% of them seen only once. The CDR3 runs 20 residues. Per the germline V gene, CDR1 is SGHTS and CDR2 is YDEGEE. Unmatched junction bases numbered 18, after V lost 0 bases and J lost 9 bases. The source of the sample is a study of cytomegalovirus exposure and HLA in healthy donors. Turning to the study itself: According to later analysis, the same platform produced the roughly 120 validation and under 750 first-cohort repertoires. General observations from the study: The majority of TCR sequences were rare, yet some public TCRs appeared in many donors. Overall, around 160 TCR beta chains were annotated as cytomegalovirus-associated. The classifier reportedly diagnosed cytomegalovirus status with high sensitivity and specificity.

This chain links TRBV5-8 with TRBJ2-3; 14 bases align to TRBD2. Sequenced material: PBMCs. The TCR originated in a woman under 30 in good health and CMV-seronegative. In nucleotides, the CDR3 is TGTGCCAGCAGCTTGGCCTTCGGGGGCGGACTAGCGGGGGGCCGGGAGACGCAGTATTTT. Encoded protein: CASSLAFGGGLAGGRETQYF.